What follows are 2 T cell receptor beta chains derived from one specimen sequenced in a study of Tregs in tolerant kidney transplant recipients (dated by TCRdb to between 2017 and 2020). The receptor library was made with the immunoSEQ multiplex PCR assay. TCRdb's version of the immuneACCESS table is confined to in-frame rearrangements and falls short of the full clone set. An unresolved V gene accounts for under half of the shortfall where checked; the remainder is of unknown origin. Here the sample has about 64,000 clones; approximately 98% occur a single time. 0.34% of the sample lies in the top ten. The sample's time point label, in plain terms: blood sample drawn before combined kidney and bone marrow transplant. Sequenced here: Tregs from blood, sampled before the transplant. These receptors originate from a human donor who received a combined kidney and bone marrow transplant.

The chain couples TRBV9 to TRBJ2-3; 12 bases fit TRBD2. V shed 3 bases and J 2 bases; nucleotides not matched to a gene: 7. The CDR3 has 17 amino acids. Germline V gives CDR1 SGDLS, CDR2 YYNGEE. CDR3 sequence: CASSARTSGTHTDTQYF. The CDR3 DNA reads TGTGCCAGCAGCGCTCGGACTAGCGGGACCCACACAGATACGCAGTATTTT.

The chain links TRBV4-1 to TRBJ2-2; a weak D match, TRBD2 (6 bases). CDR1 is MGHRA, CDR2 YSYEKL, per germline. This CDR3 spans 18 amino acids. V was clipped by 0 bases and J by 1 base, with 15 bases between them. In DNA form, the CDR3 reads TGCGCCAGCAGCCAAGATCGCGGTAATAGCGGGAACACCGGGGAGCTGTTTTTT. This translates into CASSQDRGNSGNTGELFF.